Sequencing of this T cell receptor beta chain was carried out in a study of OX40 agonist ivuxolimab in advanced cancers. Method: immunoSEQ multiplex PCR; TCRdb's copy keeps in-frame clones and lacks some. This table holds almost 35,000 clones, under 80% found once. On cycle 4 day 1 and cycle 7 day 1, as well as at baseline, blood was sampled. A word on this clone: Antigen specificity is unknown.

Study conclusions and caveats: CD4+ T cells averaged fewer expanded clones than CD8+ T cells.

The TCR originated in an adult with an advanced solid tumor such as melanoma, head and neck, liver or kidney cancer. The specimen comprised CD4+ or CD8+ T cells sorted from blood, sampled in a trial of the OX40 agonist ivuxolimab.

For the CDR3, the DNA is TGTGCCAGCAGCTTAGGGGGCGGCACATACGAGCAGTACTTC. Translation: CASSLGGGTYEQYF. V and J are TRBV7-2 and TRBJ2-7; D perhaps matches TRBD1 (5 bases). Germline-derived CDR1 and CDR2 are SGHTA and FQGNSA. V was pared by 1 base and J by 4 bases, with 11 bases between. This CDR3 is built from 14 residues.